This TCR beta chain came from a study of CD8+CD57+ T cells in acquired aplastic anemia (dated by TCRdb to the late 2010s). At the level of the whole study: DNA extracted from sorted CD4+ and CD8+ cells had a mean of about 3 ug, with a range of roughly 0.2 to 27.4 ug. CD8+CD57+ expansion was defined as a frequency above the mean frequency observed in healthy subjects.

Findings and caveats that apply to the study as a whole: CD8+ Simpson's diversity did not differ significantly between patients and healthy controls (P=0.060). About 29 CD8+ CDR3 sequences were found to be shared between patients and controls, but these sequences appeared to be highly expressed in patients and within the immunodominant clones of the patients.

Patients chosen for sequencing had shown expansion of CD8+CD57+ cells by flow cytometry. All patients had severe acquired aplastic anemia diagnosed by International Study of Aplastic Anemia and Agranulocytosis and Camitta criteria. No therapy had been received by the patients at the time of blood sampling. In this study, sorted CD4+ and CD8+ T cells from the blood of healthy subjects and of severe aplastic anemia patients had their TCR repertoires deep-sequenced. Patients were enrolled in the USA under clinicaltrials.gov protocols 00001620, 01623167, 00001397, 00071045, 00081523 and 00961064. Ficoll-Paque density gradient centrifugation was used to isolate peripheral blood mononuclear cells. CD4+ and CD8+ T cells were sorted by FACS or magnetic beads before DNA extraction. This clonotype was counted at least ten times. Its target antigen remains unknown. The sample holds no much larger clone one base away, and base qualities are not on file.

Genomic DNA served as template for TCR beta VDJ combination and CDR3 sequence profiling. An Illumina HiSeq 2000 was the platform used for TCR repertoire sequencing. The authors' pipeline ran thus. Repertoire assessment relied on Simpson's diversity index, CDR3 size and DJ length profiles, and TRBV/TRBJ rearrangement plots. Whichever DNA sequence was most abundant in the deep sequencing data was defined as the immunodominant clone. CDR3 amino acid sequences were checked for sharing across subjects and were also compared against the VDJdb database and published repertoires. TCRdb passed the public sequencing reads through fastp at Q25 and MiXCR, retaining productive beta sequences. CDR3 protein sequences are deduplicated, and each keeps its most common genes and DNA. The V and J calls shown here were made by TCRdb, not taken from the authors' results. For this sample there are some 200,000 distinct CDR3 sequences; 65% appear just once. Around three fifths of the sample rests with the top ten.

Here V drops 6 bases and J drops 2 bases, and the junction holds 5 bases not matched to any gene. Taken from the germline V gene (reference sequence), the CDR1 and CDR2 loops are DFQATT and SNEGSKA. CDR3 length: 13 amino acids, cysteine to phenylalanine. Kept here is only the CDR3 DNA, which spans 39 bases and is read in frame from base 1. The specimen sequenced was sorted CD4+, CD8+, or CD8+CD57+ T cells (not recorded which) from PBMCs. This sequence originates from a human donor with aplastic anemia. The V and J genes are TRBV20-1 and TRBJ2-7; TRBD1 fits 9 bases in the junction. The nucleotide sequence is given as TGCAGTGCGTCGGGACAGGGCCCCTACGAGCAGTACTTC. This is translated as CSASGQGPYEQYF.